This record covers a single TCR beta chain. Its specificity is not known. This sample was included in a study of Tregs in tolerant kidney transplant recipients. Germline V gene lookup returns CDR1 KGHSH and CDR2 LQKENI. The CDR3 extends over 16 amino acids. Whole-study findings and limits: This study did not directly address biological reproducibility. Tregs expanded with activated donor B cells seemed most donor-specific.

The assay was immunoSEQ multiplex PCR, and TCRdb's table has in-frame clones only and misses some. The table includes some 240,000 clones, 65% to 85% detected once. Unstimulated Tregs (CD4+CD25+CD127-) and CD4+CD25- non-Tregs were sorted from PBMCs. This clonotype was obtained from a human donor in good health. Sequencing input: CD4+ T cells from blood. The chain recombines TRBV18 with TRBJ2-5; D possibly matches TRBD1 or TRBD2 (5 bases each). Near its end, the DNA agrees better with TRBJ2-7, so the J call may be wrong. As DNA, the CDR3 is TGTGCCAGCTCACCAGGGCAGGGAGAGGGATTCTACGAGCAGTACTTC. Its protein is CASSPGQGEGFYEQYF.